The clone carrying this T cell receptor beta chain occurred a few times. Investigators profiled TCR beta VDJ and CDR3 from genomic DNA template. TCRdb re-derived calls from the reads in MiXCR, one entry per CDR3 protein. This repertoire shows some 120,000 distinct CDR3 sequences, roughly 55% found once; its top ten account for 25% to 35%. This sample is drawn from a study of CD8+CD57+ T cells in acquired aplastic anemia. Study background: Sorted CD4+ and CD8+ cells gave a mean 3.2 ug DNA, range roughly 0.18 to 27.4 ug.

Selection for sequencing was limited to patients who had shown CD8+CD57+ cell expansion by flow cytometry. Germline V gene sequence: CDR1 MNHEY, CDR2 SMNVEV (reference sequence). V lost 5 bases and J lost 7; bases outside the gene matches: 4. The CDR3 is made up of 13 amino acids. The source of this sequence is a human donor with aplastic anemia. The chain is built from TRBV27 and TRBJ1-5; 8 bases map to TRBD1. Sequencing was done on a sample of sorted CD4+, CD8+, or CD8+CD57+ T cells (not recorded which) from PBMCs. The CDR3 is CASSTTGGQPQHF. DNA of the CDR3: TGTGCCAGCAGTACAACAGGGGGGCAGCCCCAGCATTTT.